This T cell receptor (beta chain) was documented in a study of CD8+ T cells in alopecia areata. The overall study: Graft recipients were roughly 6-10-week-old female C3H/HeJ mice, and donor skin originated from roughly 6-13-month-old C3H/HeJ mice with spontaneous alopecia. Study-wide findings and caveats: Patients shared TCRs less clearly than mice did, possibly owing to HLA. Clonality in lesional scalp, especially alopecia totalis/universalis, exceeded that of normal scalp. Scalp repertoires also include resident alphabeta T cells from normal skin.

Markers including CD4, CD8alpha, NKG2D and NKG2ACE guided sorting of pooled cutaneous lymph node cells. This clone occurred many times. The antigen is undetermined. Germline and genes: mouse. The sequenced fragment ends 4 residues before the CDR3 boundary, so the rest is inferred from the germline J gene. RNA was extracted and reverse transcribed into cDNA as the sequencing template. Libraries were prepared by immunoSEQ multiplex PCR; TCRdb keeps only in-frame clonotypes and omits some of them. Sampling found approximately 300,000 clones, none seen once. Trimming pared 2 bases from V and 5 bases from J, leaving 6 bases between. The CDR3 runs to 13 residues. CDR1 and CDR2 from the germline V gene are MNHDT and YYDKIL.

The sequencing sample was made of CD4+ T cells sorted from a lymph node. This TCR was recovered from a C3H/HeJ mouse with alopecia areata. Mice of this strain are of MHC haplotype H2-k. V and J are TRBV17 and TRBJ2-2; D is unresolved. The CDR3 loop is CASSRLSTGQLYF. CDR3 DNA (partial): TGTGCTAGCAGTAGACTCTCTACCGGG.